This is a list of T cell receptor beta chains from one sample in a study of radiotherapy plus CTLA-4 blockade in lung cancer. Measured with immunoSEQ multiplex PCR; TCRdb has only the in-frame clones, and not every one. This sample has 45,000 to 55,000 clones; around 76% occur once, and the top ten carry roughly 11%. The sequences come from peripheral blood, collected from a patient treated with radiotherapy plus ipilimumab. The origin of the receptors is a human donor with non-small cell lung cancer who had stable disease on radiotherapy plus ipilimumab. Both conserved end residues are part of each CDR3.

cdr3_aa: CASSRTSGAGDTQYF
j_call: TRBJ2-3
v_call: TRBV7-2

cdr3_aa: CASRPDRPMSGTQYF
j_call: TRBJ2-5
v_call: TRBV4-1

cdr3_aa: CAWSVGNTIYF
j_call: TRBJ1-3
v_call: TRBV30

cdr3_aa: CASSGGTPDPYEQYF
j_call: TRBJ2-7
v_call: TRBV10-1

cdr3_aa: CASSLAVVGKGYGYTF
j_call: TRBJ1-2
v_call: TRBV7-2

cdr3_aa: CASSLGGPTSTDTQYF
j_call: TRBJ2-3
v_call: TRBV7-8

cdr3_aa: CASSRDTTDTQYF
j_call: TRBJ2-3
v_call: TRBV6-4

cdr3_aa: CASSLDRGTNTEAFF
j_call: TRBJ1-1
v_call: TRBV7-9

cdr3_aa: CASSALFAEAFF
j_call: TRBJ1-1
v_call: TRBV7-9

cdr3_aa: CASSIGSGREFF
j_call: TRBJ2-1
v_call: TRBV19

cdr3_aa: CASSEGGQGADTQYF
j_call: TRBJ2-3
v_call: TRBV6-1

cdr3_aa: CATSGETRSPWEQFF
j_call: TRBJ2-1
v_call: TRBV15

cdr3_aa: CASSKGDGNTIYF
j_call: TRBJ1-3
v_call: TRBV6-6

cdr3_aa: CASSPRQGDNYGYTF
j_call: TRBJ1-2
v_call: TRBV18

cdr3_aa: CASKATGGGNTGELFF
j_call: TRBJ2-2
v_call: TRBV28

cdr3_aa: CATSRDRQGANEKLFF
j_call: TRBJ1-4
v_call: TRBV15

cdr3_aa: CASSPWMGNQPQHF
j_call: TRBJ1-5
v_call: TRBV4-1

cdr3_aa: CASLSGDSYNEQFF
j_call: TRBJ2-1
v_call: TRBV6-6

cdr3_aa: CASSDSGGGGYTF
j_call: TRBJ1-2
v_call: TRBV6-1

cdr3_aa: CASSVVSGSNQPQHF
j_call: TRBJ1-5
v_call: TRBV2

cdr3_aa: CASSSGTGYEKLFF
j_call: TRBJ1-4
v_call: TRBV6-5

cdr3_aa: CASSVGGQPGNTIYF
j_call: TRBJ1-3
v_call: TRBV9

cdr3_aa: CAWREDSLNTEAFF
j_call: TRBJ1-1
v_call: TRBV30

cdr3_aa: CTSEGGGGEQFF
j_call: TRBJ2-1
v_call: TRBV30

cdr3_aa: CASRTANEKLFF
j_call: TRBJ1-4
v_call: TRBV28

cdr3_aa: CASTGGTGTPNSPLHF
j_call: TRBJ1-6
v_call: TRBV9

cdr3_aa: CACLRDRGPYEQYF
j_call: TRBJ2-7
v_call: TRBV30

cdr3_aa: CASASGQISTEAFF
j_call: TRBJ1-1
v_call: TRBV19

cdr3_aa: CASSNALGGELFF
j_call: TRBJ2-2
v_call: TRBV7-2

cdr3_aa: CASSQNGAGANVLTF
j_call: TRBJ2-6
v_call: TRBV4-1

cdr3_aa: CSVGALEGGYTF
j_call: TRBJ1-2
v_call: TRBV29-1

cdr3_aa: CASSLRTTEAFF
j_call: TRBJ1-1
v_call: TRBV5-6

cdr3_aa: CASSAPLPGTEAQQRHEAFF
j_call: TRBJ1-1
v_call: TRBV9

cdr3_aa: CAWSVFIMNTEAFF
j_call: TRBJ1-1
v_call: TRBV30

cdr3_aa: CASSTYRGRVCAFF
j_call: TRBJ1-1
v_call: TRBV6-5

cdr3_aa: CASSINGGDTEAFF
j_call: TRBJ1-1
v_call: TRBV19

cdr3_aa: CASSQDLGGNGYTF
j_call: TRBJ1-2
v_call: TRBV14

cdr3_aa: CASSLTGSNQPQHF
j_call: TRBJ1-5
v_call: TRBV5-1

cdr3_aa: CASSSGSGEYNEQFF
j_call: TRBJ2-1
v_call: TRBV7-8

cdr3_aa: CASTGGSTDTQYF
j_call: TRBJ2-3
v_call: TRBV28

cdr3_aa: CASSLRTTGNTEAFF
j_call: TRBJ1-1
v_call: TRBV5-4

cdr3_aa: CASTPRGMNTEAFF
j_call: TRBJ1-1
v_call: TRBV5-4

cdr3_aa: CASSRIRTGPGELFF
j_call: TRBJ2-2
v_call: TRBV6-5

cdr3_aa: CASSLDRAYEQYF
j_call: TRBJ2-7
v_call: TRBV7-8

cdr3_aa: CATLNPTQGSYGYTF
j_call: TRBJ1-2
v_call: TRBV10-3

cdr3_aa: CASSLGGSQNTEAFF
j_call: TRBJ1-1
v_call: TRBV5-1